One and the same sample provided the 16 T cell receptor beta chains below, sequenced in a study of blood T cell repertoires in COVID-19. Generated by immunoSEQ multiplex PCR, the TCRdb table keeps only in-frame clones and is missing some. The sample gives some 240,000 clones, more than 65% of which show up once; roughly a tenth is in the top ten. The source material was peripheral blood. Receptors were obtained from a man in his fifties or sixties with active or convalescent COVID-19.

This CDR3 is CASSPWTSGQEQFF. The CDR3 DNA sequence: TGTGCCAGCAGCCCCTGGACTAGCGGGCAGGAGCAGTTCTTC. The V and J genes are TRBV9 and TRBJ2-1; 11 bases line up with TRBD2. The junction had 7 bases not matched to a gene; V was cut back by 4 bases and J by 10 bases. The germline V gene encodes CDR1 SGDLS and CDR2 YYNGEE. This CDR3 region has 14 residues.

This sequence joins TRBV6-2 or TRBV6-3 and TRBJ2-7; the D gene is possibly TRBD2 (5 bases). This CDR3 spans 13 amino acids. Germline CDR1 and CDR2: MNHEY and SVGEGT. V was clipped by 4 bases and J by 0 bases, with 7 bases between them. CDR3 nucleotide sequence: TGTGCCAGCAGTTTCCGGGACTCCTACGAGCAGTACGTC. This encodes CASSFRDSYEQYV.

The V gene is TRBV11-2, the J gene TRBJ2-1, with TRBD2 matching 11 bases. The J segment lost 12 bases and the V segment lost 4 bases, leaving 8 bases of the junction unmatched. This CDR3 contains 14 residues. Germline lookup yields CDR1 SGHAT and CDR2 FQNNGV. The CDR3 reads CASSSLAGGPRQFF. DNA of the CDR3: TGTGCCAGCAGCTCGTTAGCGGGAGGGCCACGGCAGTTCTTC.

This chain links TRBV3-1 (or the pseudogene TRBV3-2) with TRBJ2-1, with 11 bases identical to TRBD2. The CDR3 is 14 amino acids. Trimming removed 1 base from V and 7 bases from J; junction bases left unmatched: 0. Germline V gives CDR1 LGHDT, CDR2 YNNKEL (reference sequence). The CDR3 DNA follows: TGTGCCAGCAGCCAAGGGACTAGCGGGAATGAGCAGTTCTTC. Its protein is CASSQGTSGNEQFF.

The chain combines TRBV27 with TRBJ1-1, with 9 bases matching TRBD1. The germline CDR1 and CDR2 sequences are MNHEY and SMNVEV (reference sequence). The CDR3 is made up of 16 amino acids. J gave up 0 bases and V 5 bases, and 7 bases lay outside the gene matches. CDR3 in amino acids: CASSRDRAFLNTEAFF. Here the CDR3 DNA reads TGTGCCAGCAGTCGGGACAGGGCTTTCCTGAACACTGAAGCTTTCTTT.

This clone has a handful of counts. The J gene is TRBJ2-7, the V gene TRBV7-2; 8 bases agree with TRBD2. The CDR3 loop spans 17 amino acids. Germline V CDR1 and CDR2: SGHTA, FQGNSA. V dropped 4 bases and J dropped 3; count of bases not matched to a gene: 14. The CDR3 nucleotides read TGTGCCAGCAGCTCGTTTACCTCCGGGACTAGTTTCTACGAGCAGTACTTC. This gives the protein CASSSFTSGTSFYEQYF.

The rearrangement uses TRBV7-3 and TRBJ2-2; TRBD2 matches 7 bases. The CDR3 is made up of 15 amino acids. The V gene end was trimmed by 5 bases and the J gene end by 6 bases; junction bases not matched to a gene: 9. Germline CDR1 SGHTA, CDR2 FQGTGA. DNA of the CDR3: TGTGCCAGCAGCCGGGACTACCGAGGACCCGGGGAGCTGTTTTTT. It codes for CASSRDYRGPGELFF.

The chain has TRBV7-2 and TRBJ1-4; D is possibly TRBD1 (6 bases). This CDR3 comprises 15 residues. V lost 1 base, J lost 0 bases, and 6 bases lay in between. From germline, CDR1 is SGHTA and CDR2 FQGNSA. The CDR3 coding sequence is TGTGCCAGCAGCTTAGAGGGGGCAACTAATGAAAAACTGTTTTTT. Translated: CASSLEGATNEKLFF.

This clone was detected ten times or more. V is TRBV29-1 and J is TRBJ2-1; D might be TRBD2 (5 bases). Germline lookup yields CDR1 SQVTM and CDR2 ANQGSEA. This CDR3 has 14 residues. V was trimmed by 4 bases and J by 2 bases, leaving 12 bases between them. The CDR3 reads CSVAHAGTYNEQFF. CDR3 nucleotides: TGCAGCGTTGCCCATGCCGGGACCTACAATGAGCAGTTCTTC.

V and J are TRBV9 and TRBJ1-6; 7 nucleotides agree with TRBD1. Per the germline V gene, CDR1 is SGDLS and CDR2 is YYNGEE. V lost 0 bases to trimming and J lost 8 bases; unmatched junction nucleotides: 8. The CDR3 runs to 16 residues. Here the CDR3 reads CASSVGPGGWDSPLHF. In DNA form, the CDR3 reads TGTGCCAGCAGCGTAGGGCCAGGGGGTTGGGATTCACCCCTCCACTTT.

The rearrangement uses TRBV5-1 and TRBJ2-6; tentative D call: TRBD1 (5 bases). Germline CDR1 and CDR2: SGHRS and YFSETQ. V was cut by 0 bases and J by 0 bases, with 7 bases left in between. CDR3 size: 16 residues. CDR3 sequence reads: CASSLGGYSGANVLTF. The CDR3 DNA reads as TGCGCCAGCAGCTTGGGGGGCTACTCTGGGGCCAACGTCCTGACTTTC.

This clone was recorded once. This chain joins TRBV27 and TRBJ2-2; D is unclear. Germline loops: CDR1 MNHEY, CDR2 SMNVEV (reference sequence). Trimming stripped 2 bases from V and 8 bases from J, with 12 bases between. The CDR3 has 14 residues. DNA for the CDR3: TGTGCCAGCAGTTTAAGCCGGTCGTTGGGGGAGCTGTTTTTT. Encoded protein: CASSLSRSLGELFF.

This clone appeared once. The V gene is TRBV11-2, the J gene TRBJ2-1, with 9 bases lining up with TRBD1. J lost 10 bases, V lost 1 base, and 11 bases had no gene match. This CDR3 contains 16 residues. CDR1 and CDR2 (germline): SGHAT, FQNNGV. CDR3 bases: TGTGCCAGCAGCTTAGGGTGGGACAGGGTGGATCTGGAGCAGTTCTTC. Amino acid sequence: CASSLGWDRVDLEQFF.

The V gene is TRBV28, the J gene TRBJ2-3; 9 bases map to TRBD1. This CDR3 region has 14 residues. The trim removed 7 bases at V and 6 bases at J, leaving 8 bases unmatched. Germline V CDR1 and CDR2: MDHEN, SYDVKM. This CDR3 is CASTRQGVGDTQYF. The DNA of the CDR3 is TGTGCCAGCACTCGACAGGGGGTAGGTGATACGCAGTATTTT.

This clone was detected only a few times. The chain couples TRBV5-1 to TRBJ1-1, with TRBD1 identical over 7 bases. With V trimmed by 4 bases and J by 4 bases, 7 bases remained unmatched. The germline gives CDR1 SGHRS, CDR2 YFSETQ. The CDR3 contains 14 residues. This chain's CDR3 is CASSVDRPGTEAFF. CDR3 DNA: TGCGCCAGCAGCGTGGACAGGCCAGGCACTGAAGCTTTCTTT.

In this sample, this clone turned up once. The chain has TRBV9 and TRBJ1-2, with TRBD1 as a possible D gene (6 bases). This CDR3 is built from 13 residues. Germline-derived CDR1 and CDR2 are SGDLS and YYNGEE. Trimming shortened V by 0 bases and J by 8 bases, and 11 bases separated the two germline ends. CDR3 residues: CASSVAGEGGYTF. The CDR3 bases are TGTGCCAGCAGCGTAGCAGGGGAAGGCGGCTACACCTTC.